This T cell receptor beta chain was recovered during a study of shared clonotypes between healthy human individuals. On the study more broadly: CD4 naive and memory got three plates each, CD8 naive two, CD8 memory one.

In replicate PCRs of sorted subsets, 150 to 200 ng DNA, tens of thousands of T cell genomes, was used. TCRdb's copy holds only in-frame clones and misses some; the assay was immunoSEQ multiplex PCR. The table has 2 million to 2.5 million clones, more than 80% seen once. Healthy and HIV-negative, the adult donors had no recent acute infections or vaccinations. Splitting of CD4+ cells produced CD45RA+ naive and CD45RA-negative memory subsets. Trimming left V 6 bases short and J 6 bases short, with 18 bases between. This CDR3 has 15 residues. CDR1 MNHEY and CDR2 SMNVEV come from the germline V gene (reference sequence).

J is TRBJ2-1 and V is TRBV27, with a possible D match to TRBD1 (5 bases). The receptor's source is a man younger than 35 in good health. Some clones in this sample may be carry-over from other donors' samples. The sample taken for sequencing was naive CD4+ T cells from PBMCs. The subset here: CD45RA+ positively selected. The CDR3, as DNA: TGTGCCAGCAGCCTCTCCGATGAAGGGGTCAATGAGCAGTTCTTC. Protein product: CASSLSDEGVNEQFF.